This TCR beta chain derives from a study of T-cell memory formation after mild COVID-19. Study outcomes and limitations: In pre-infection memory, a portion of responding clones appeared, which suggested that cross-reactive memory joined.

With 6 bases removed from V and 5 bases from J, the gap between germline ends came to 16 bases. Per the germline V gene, CDR1 is SGHDN and CDR2 is FVKESK. CDR3 length: 14 amino acids. Each CDR3 protein is one row after TCRdb ran MiXCR on the 5' RACE reads. The sample carries about 190,000 distinct CDR3 sequences, around 16% recorded once. This clonotype appeared a few times. The antigen remains undetermined. The TCR sequence derives from an adult woman who had mild COVID-19 (a few samples of this study predate the infection). Cell type and time point are not known. The sample was PBMCs or a T cell subset sorted from them (not recorded which). The rearrangement links TRBV14 to TRBJ2-5, with D hard to call. The CDR3 DNA reads TGTGCCAGCAGAAAAACTTTAGTGGATGAGACCCAGTACTTC. This encodes CASRKTLVDETQYF.